This TCR beta chain was obtained from a study of cytotoxic CD8 clonotypes in ibrutinib-treated CLL. Background on the study: Patients: 11 to 12 relapsed/refractory, roughly 15 treatment-naive, roughly 17 IGHV unmutated.

Germline lookup yields CDR1 SGHRS and CDR2 YFSETQ. The CDR3 loop spans 16 amino acids. V shed 6 bases and J shed 4 bases, with 19 bases lying between them. Using immunoSEQ multiplex PCR, the repertoire was profiled, and TCRdb retains in-frame clones only, with some absent. The data contain some 200,000 clones, 79% of them seen just once; the ten biggest clones take up 11%. As regards this clone: Its antigen is as yet unknown.

Study findings and constraints: Against age-matched healthy donors, baseline clonality ran higher and tracked circulating CD8+ T-cell counts. An increase in clonality occurred at ibrutinib response, followed by a return toward baseline at progression.

The sequenced sample was PBMCs, obtained after 12 months of ibrutinib treatment. The chain has TRBV5-1 and TRBJ2-2; unclear D gene. The receptor was isolated from a human donor with chronic lymphocytic leukemia. CDR3 nucleotide sequence: TGCGCCAGCACCTTAGGCTCAGCCGGATCCACCGGGGAGCTGTTTTTT. This translates into CASTLGSAGSTGELFF.